Each of the 18 T cell receptor beta chains below was sequenced from the same sample in a study of early T cells in non-severe SARS-CoV-2 infection (dated by TCRdb to 2020 to 2022). Libraries were constructed by 5' RACE. For sequencing, a NextSeq 500 was employed. TCRdb reprocessing: public reads trimmed at Q25 with fastp, clones called with MiXCR, in-frame beta chains kept. Rows are unified per CDR3 protein, each entry keeping the most common DNA and genes. The sample data list approximately 77,000 distinct CDR3 sequences, and around 12% of these were observed just once. The ten most abundant clones make up about 3.5% of the sample. Sample: whole blood. The receptors here all came from an adult who was a healthcare worker with PCR-confirmed SARS-CoV-2 infection or an uninfected control (not recorded which).

The sample holds many counts of this clonotype. The chain has TRBV3-1 and TRBJ1-1; a possible D gene is TRBD1 (5 bases). The ends were cut back, 3 bases at V and 1 base at J, with 9 bases in the middle. This CDR3 region has 14 residues. From germline, CDR1 is LGHDT and CDR2 YNNKEL (reference sequence). For the CDR3, the DNA is TGTGCCAGCAGCCATACGACAGCGAACACTGAAGCTTTCTTT. This gives the protein CASSHTTANTEAFF.

This clonotype has just a few counts. The genes are TRBV10-2 and TRBJ2-1, with 8 bases lining up with TRBD2. This CDR3 has 14 amino acids. J lost 12 bases, V lost 0 bases, and 7 bases had no gene match. Germline-derived CDR1 and CDR2 are WSHSY and SAAADI. The CDR3 reads CASSESQLAVGQFF. For the CDR3, the DNA is TGCGCCAGCAGTGAGTCTCAACTAGCGGTTGGGCAGTTCTTC.

The sample holds many counts of this clonotype. The V and J genes are TRBV11-2 and TRBJ2-3; TRBD2 agrees at 10 bases. The CDR3 is made up of 17 amino acids. J was trimmed by 2 bases and V by 1 base; bases with no gene match: 6. Germline V gene sequence: CDR1 SGHAT, CDR2 FQNNGV. This chain's CDR3 is CASSLGRTSGATDTQYF. Here the CDR3 DNA reads TGTGCCAGCAGCTTAGGCAGGACTAGCGGTGCCACAGATACGCAGTATTTT.

The V and J genes are TRBV15 and TRBJ2-1, with a possible D match to TRBD2 (6 bases). Trimming removed 0 bases from V and 9 bases from J, with 9 bases in between. The germline V gene encodes CDR1 LNHNV and CDR2 YYDKDF (reference sequence). CDR3 length: 13 residues. CDR3 in amino acids: CATSRDIGGEQFF. The CDR3 DNA reads TGTGCCACCAGCAGAGATATCGGGGGTGAGCAGTTCTTC.

This clonotype was found a few times. The rearrangement joins TRBV29-1 to TRBJ2-5, with D possibly matching TRBD2 (5 bases). CDR3 length: 14 amino acids. The germline CDR1 and CDR2 sequences are SQVTM and ANQGSEA. V lost 3 bases to trimming and J lost 2 bases, with 13 bases between them. The chain's CDR3 is CSVDNGISQETQYF. The DNA of the CDR3 is TGCAGCGTTGACAACGGGATTTCTCAAGAGACCCAGTACTTC.

A few counts support this clonotype. The J gene is TRBJ2-5, the V gene TRBV27; D ambiguous. The CDR3 consists of 11 residues. V lost 3 bases, J lost 5 bases, and 4 bases lay in between. Germline CDR1 is MNHEY and CDR2 is SMNVEV (reference sequence). CDR3 sequence reads: CASSFPETQYF. CDR3 nucleotide sequence: TGTGCCAGCAGTTTTCCTGAGACCCAGTACTTC.

This clonotype was counted ten times or more. CDR3: CASSEGLVYSNQPQHF. CDR3 in DNA: TGTGCCAGCAGTGAAGGTTTAGTTTATAGCAATCAGCCCCAGCATTTT. The V gene is TRBV2, the J gene TRBJ1-5; no clear D gene. CDR1 is SNHLY and CDR2 is FYNNEI in the germline V gene. This CDR3 is 16 amino acids long. V gave up 1 base and J gave up 0 bases, with 10 bases separating them.

This clonotype was found many times. V is TRBV2 and J is TRBJ2-1, with D perhaps TRBD1 (5 bases). The CDR3 extends over 13 amino acids. Trimming left V 10 bases short and J 6 bases short, with 16 bases between. Germline CDR1 reads SNHLY; CDR2 reads FYNNEI. In nucleotides, the CDR3 is TGTGCCACATTGAAGACAGTCGCCAATGAGCAGTTCTTC. As protein: CATLKTVANEQFF. The full variable domain, in which reference TRBV2 and TRBJ2-1 provide the parts outside the CDR3, is EPEVTQTPSHQVTQMGQEVILRCVPISNHLYFYWYRQILGQKVEFLVSFYNNEISEKSEIFDDQFSVERPDGSNFTLKIRSTKLEDSAMYFCATLKTVANEQFFGPGTRLTVL.

This clonotype has at least ten counts. V and J are TRBV27 and TRBJ2-3, with TRBD2 matching 7 bases. The length of the CDR3 is 14 residues. Germline V gene lookup returns CDR1 MNHEY and CDR2 SMNVEV (reference sequence). After removal of 7 bases from V and 5 bases from J, the junction contained 9 bases not matched to a gene. CDR3: CASTPSGARDTQYF. For the CDR3, the DNA is TGTGCCAGCACCCCGAGCGGGGCTAGAGATACGCAGTATTTT.

This clonotype was counted ten times or more. This chain uses TRBV7-3 with TRBJ2-3; perhaps TRBD2 as D (6 bases). Trimming pared 1 base from V and 4 bases from J, leaving 12 bases between. CDR3 length equals 15 residues. In germline, CDR1 is SGHTA, CDR2 FQGTGA. The CDR3 coding sequence is TGTGCCAGCAGCTTAAACGGGGGAGGTCCAGATACGCAGTATTTT. This codes for CASSLNGGGPDTQYF.

The J gene is TRBJ2-3, the V gene TRBV3-1; D unclear. Between the trimmed V and J ends, which lost 1 base and 6 bases, there was a span of 5 bases. Germline values: CDR1 LGHDT, CDR2 YNNKEL (reference sequence). This CDR3 is 12 amino acids long. CDR3 DNA sequence: TGTGCCAGCAGCCAAGGATCGGATACGCAGTATTTT. This codes for CASSQGSDTQYF.

This clonotype has more than one count but fewer than ten. This chain uses TRBV27 with TRBJ2-7; 8 bases are shared with TRBD1. Unmatched junction bases numbered 6, after V lost 0 bases and J lost 2 bases. CDR3 length equals 16 residues. Germline CDR1 and CDR2: MNHEY and SMNVEV (reference sequence). The CDR3 nucleotides are TGTGCCAGCAGTTTATCCCCCGGGACAGGTACCTACGAGCAGTACTTC. Encoded protein: CASSLSPGTGTYEQYF.

The chain couples TRBV7-8 to TRBJ1-1; the D gene is possibly TRBD1 (6 bases). V lost 0 bases and J 10 bases, leaving 12 bases between the germline ends. This CDR3 has 13 residues. The germline V gene has CDR1 SGHVS and CDR2 FQNEAQ. The CDR3 sequence: CASSLAGPGVAFF. CDR3 nucleotide sequence: TGTGCCAGCAGCTTAGCGGGGCCAGGGGTAGCTTTCTTT.

This clonotype was found many times. The V and J genes are TRBV14 and TRBJ2-3; D is ambiguous. The CDR3 has 14 amino acids. The germline V gene encodes CDR1 SGHDN and CDR2 FVKESK. The V end was cut by 1 base, the J end by 7 bases, with 12 bases between. The CDR3 DNA follows: TGTGCCAGCAGCCAAGTGGGTTCTCAGAATACGCAGTATTTT. It yields the protein CASSQVGSQNTQYF.

This clonotype was detected a few times. This rearrangement joins TRBV28 to TRBJ2-1; D is perhaps TRBD1 (5 bases). The germline CDR1 and CDR2 sequences are MDHEN and SYDVKM. V was pared by 0 bases and J by 0 bases, with 9 bases between. The CDR3 length is 16 residues. CDR3 loop: CASSLWADSSYNEQFF. CDR3 DNA: TGTGCCAGCAGTTTATGGGCAGACAGCTCCTACAATGAGCAGTTCTTC.

This clonotype has more than one count but fewer than ten. The chain joins TRBV13 to TRBJ1-5; 7 bases map to TRBD1. The CDR3 consists of 17 residues. The germline V gene encodes CDR1 PRHDT and CDR2 FYEKMQ (reference sequence). J was trimmed by 2 bases and V by 5 bases; bases with no gene match: 12. DNA for the CDR3: TGTGCCAGCAGCCCTATGAGGGGGCTCTGGCGCAATCAGCCCCAGCATTTT. This sequence encodes CASSPMRGLWRNQPQHF.

This sequence joins TRBV21-1 and TRBJ2-1; the D call of TRBD2 is as the table states it, not checked on the DNA. TRBV21-1 is a documented pseudogene. The CDR3 extends over 13 amino acids. CDR3 protein: CASSPWTSGCPFF. The CDR3 bases are TGTGCCAGCAGCCCCTGGACTAGCGGGTGTCCGTTCTTC.

This clonotype showed up many times. The chain employs TRBV11-2 and TRBJ2-7, with D possibly TRBD2 on 5 matching bases. Deletions cut 2 bases from V and 1 base from J, with 9 bases between. CDR1 SGHAT and CDR2 FQNNGV come from the germline V gene. The CDR3 consists of 14 residues. CDR3 nucleotide sequence: TGTGCCAGCAGCTTATGGGCGGGTTCCTACGAGCAGTACTTC. The encoded protein is CASSLWAGSYEQYF.